This TCR beta chain was profiled in a study of blood T cell repertoires in COVID-19. Study as a whole: Samples taken during acute and convalescent COVID-19 were collected in the United States, Italy and Spain. Sample material is recorded as cDNA or gDNA derived from T cells, B-cell-depleted T cells, or PBMCs.

Looked up from germline, CDR1 is MNHEY and CDR2 is SVGEGT. With V trimmed by 0 bases and J by 4 bases, 2 bases remained unmatched. The CDR3 is 17 amino acids. This table comes from immunoSEQ multiplex PCR, and its TCRdb copy is limited to in-frame clones, with some not included. This sample has 120,000 or so clones, with over 55% found just once. Sequencing was carried out using peripheral blood. This TCR came from a woman aged 65 to 85 with acute or convalescent COVID-19. The chain employs TRBV6-2 or TRBV6-3 and TRBJ2-1; the match to TRBD2 covers 14 bases. In DNA, the CDR3 is TGTGCCAGCAGTTACTCGGGACTAGCGGGGGTATACAATGAGCAGTTCTTC. Its protein is CASSYSGLAGVYNEQFF.